This T cell receptor (beta chain) was observed in a study of cytomegalovirus exposure and HLA in healthy donors. Primers: 60 Vbeta forward and 13 Jbeta reverse. The repertoire was sequenced with immunoSEQ multiplex PCR; TCRdb's copy has only in-frame clones and lacks some. The table lists 150,000 to 200,000 clones, 70% to 80% of them singletons. This TCR was recovered from a woman aged 30 to 39 in good health and CMV-seropositive. Sequenced input: PBMCs.

The CDR3 reads CASSLAGQGFSFYGYTF. The CDR3 DNA sequence: TGTGCCAGCAGCTTAGCGGGACAGGGGTTTTCCTTCTATGGCTACACCTTC. V is TRBV7-2 and J is TRBJ1-2; 10 positions match TRBD1. CDR3 size: 17 residues. CDR1 and CDR2 (germline): SGHTA, FQGNSA. V gave up 0 bases and J gave up 4 bases; unmatched junction bases: 8. Full variable domain (outside the CDR3, taken from reference TRBV7-2 and TRBJ1-2): GAGVSQSPSNKVTEKGKDVELRCDPISGHTALYWYRQSLGQGLEFLIYFQGNSAPDKSGLPSDRFSAERTGGSVSTLTIQRTQQEDSAVYLCASSLAGQGFSFYGYTFGSGTRLTVV.